This TCR beta chain was found in a study of cytomegalovirus exposure and HLA in healthy donors. Turning to the study itself: There were 350 to 400 genotyped donors. Of these, roughly 80% fell in the genetic ancestry cluster associated with self-reported Caucasian donors. General study points: Several V segments, TRBV6-2 and TRBV6-3 among them, could not be told apart and were dropped. Researchers reportedly found TCR beta sequences accurately predicted most subjects' HLA-A and HLA-B alleles.

The PCR contained 60 Vbeta and 13 Jbeta primers. The protocol was immunoSEQ multiplex PCR, while the TCRdb copy is restricted to in-frame clones and leaves out a portion. The sample has 200,000 to 300,000 clones; roughly 81% are singletons. Germline V gene data show CDR1 as MDHEN and CDR2 as SYDVKM. The V end was cut by 5 bases, the J end by 0 bases, with 20 bases between. The CDR3 has 17 residues. This clone was counted a few times. As yet, its antigen is unknown. The material sequenced was PBMCs. This receptor was obtained from a woman aged 40 to 55 in good health and CMV-seropositive. The V and J genes are TRBV28 and TRBJ2-7; tentative D call: TRBD1 (5 bases). The CDR3 DNA reads as TGTGCCAGCAGTCCCTGGGGTACAGGCCGTAGCTCCTACGAGCAGTACTTC. It yields the protein CASSPWGTGRSSYEQYF. The full variable domain, with the rest looked up from reference TRBV28 and TRBJ2-7, is DVKVTQSSRYLVKRTGEKVFLECVQDMDHENMFWYRQDPGLGLRLIYFSYDVKMKEKGDIPEGYSVSREKKERFSLILESASTNQTSMYLCASSPWGTGRSSYEQYFGPGTRLTVT.